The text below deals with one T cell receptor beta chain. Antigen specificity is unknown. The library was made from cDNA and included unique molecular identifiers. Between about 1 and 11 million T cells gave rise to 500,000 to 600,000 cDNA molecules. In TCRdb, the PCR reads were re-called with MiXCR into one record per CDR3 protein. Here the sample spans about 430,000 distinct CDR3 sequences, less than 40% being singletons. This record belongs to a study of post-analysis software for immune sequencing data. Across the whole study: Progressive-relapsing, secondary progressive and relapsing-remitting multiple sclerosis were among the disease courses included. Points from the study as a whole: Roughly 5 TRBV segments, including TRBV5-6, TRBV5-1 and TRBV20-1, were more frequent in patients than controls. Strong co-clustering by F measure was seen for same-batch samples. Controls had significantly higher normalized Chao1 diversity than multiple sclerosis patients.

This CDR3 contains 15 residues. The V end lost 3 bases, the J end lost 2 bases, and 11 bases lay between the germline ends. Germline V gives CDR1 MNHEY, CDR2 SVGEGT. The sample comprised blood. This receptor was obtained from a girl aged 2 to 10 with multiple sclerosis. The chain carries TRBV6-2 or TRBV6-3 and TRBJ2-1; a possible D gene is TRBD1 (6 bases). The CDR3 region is CASSYGGHAYNEQFF. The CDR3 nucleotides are TGTGCCAGCAGTTATGGGGGACACGCCTACAATGAGCAGTTCTTC.